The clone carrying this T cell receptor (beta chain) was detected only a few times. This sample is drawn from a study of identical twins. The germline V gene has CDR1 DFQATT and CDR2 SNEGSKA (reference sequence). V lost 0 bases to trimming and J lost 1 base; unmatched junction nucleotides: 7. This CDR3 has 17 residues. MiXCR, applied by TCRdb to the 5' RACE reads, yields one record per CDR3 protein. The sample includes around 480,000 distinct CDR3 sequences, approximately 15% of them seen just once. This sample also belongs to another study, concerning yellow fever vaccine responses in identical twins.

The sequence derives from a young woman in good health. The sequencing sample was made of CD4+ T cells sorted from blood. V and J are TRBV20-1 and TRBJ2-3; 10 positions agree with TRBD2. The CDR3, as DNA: TGCAGTGCTAGAGACGTTAGCGGGAGGAGCGGCACAGATACGCAGTATTTT. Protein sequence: CSARDVSGRSGTDTQYF.